Below, 8 T cell receptor beta chains from the same sample are listed, as sequenced in a study of tumor-infiltrating lymphocytes in primary liver carcinoma. TCR beta cDNA was prepared out of 450 to 500 ng total RNA by means of a constant-region primer. Three-round nested multiplex PCR performed with slightly modified ARM-PCR produced the TCR beta libraries. Investigators reported that the first two PCR rounds, at around 11 cycles each, used TRBV1-TRBV30 forward primers with a C-beta reverse primer. From the multiplex PCR reads, TCRdb called clonotypes with MiXCR, one entry per CDR3 protein. The sample yields about 97,000 distinct CDR3 sequences, approximately 70% seen once. From unsorted bulk tissue weighing about 20-32 mg, DNA and RNA were co-extracted. The sequenced sample consisted of liver tumor tissue from sampling region 2. The subset: tumor region T2, inferior pole. The receptors were gathered from a woman aged 60-75 years with primary liver carcinoma and hepatitis B virus infection.

Ten or more counts support this clonotype. V usage is TRBV4-1 and J usage is TRBJ2-7; 8 bases fit TRBD1. The CDR3 spans 16 residues. Germline trimming cut 0 bases from V and 1 base from J; bases unmatched to any gene: 5. CDR1 MGHRA and CDR2 YSYEKL come from the germline V gene. This chain's CDR3 is CASSQEQGVLSYEQYF. The CDR3 DNA reads TGCGCCAGCAGCCAAGAACAGGGGGTCTTATCCTACGAGCAGTACTTC.

This clonotype has a handful of counts. The chain is built from TRBV6-5 and TRBJ1-2; tentatively, D is TRBD1 (5 bases). The CDR3 spans 14 residues. Germline CDR1 is MNHEY and CDR2 is SVGAGI. V gave up 5 bases and J gave up 8 bases, with 18 bases separating them. The CDR3 DNA is TGTGCCAGCAGTCCATGGGGCTTCGAATTGGGCTACACCTTC. This encodes CASSPWGFELGYTF.

In nucleotides, the CDR3 is TGTGCCAGCAGTTTATTACAGGGGGGCGAACGGGCCGGGGGGACCTTC. Translation: CASSLLQGGERAGGTF. The chain carries TRBV28 and TRBJ1-2; 8 nucleotides match TRBD1. Losses at the gene ends were 1 base for V and 14 bases for J; bases not matched to a gene: 18. The CDR3 covers 16 residues. Germline V gene sequence: CDR1 MDHEN, CDR2 SYDVKM.

Points on this clonotype: The missing conserved phenylalanine or tryptophan at the end of this CDR3 makes a read error likely. The chain couples TRBV29-1 to TRBJ2-5, with D unclear. V was trimmed by 7 bases and J by 2 bases, leaving 17 bases between them. This CDR3 has 14 residues. The germline gives CDR1 SQVTM, CDR2 ANQGSEA. CDR3 protein: CSAYSSALQETQYS. Written as DNA, the CDR3 is TGCAGCGCCTACTCCTCGGCGTTACAAGAGACCCAGTACTCC.

Of note for this clonotype: Being one base from a much bigger clone, this may be a read error. The CDR3 DNA reads TGTGTCAGCACCGACTATAGTCTAGCGGGCAGAGAGACCCAGTACTTC. Protein: CVSTDYSLAGRETQYF. The gene calls are TRBV11-3 and TRBJ2-5; 8 bases match TRBD2. Germline CDR1 and CDR2: SGHNT and YENEEA. The CDR3 consists of 16 residues.

The genes are TRBV29-1 and TRBJ2-5; D remains unclear. The CDR3 is 13 amino acids. Looked up from germline, CDR1 is SQVTM and CDR2 is ANQGSEA. Between the trimmed V and J ends, which lost 7 bases and 6 bases, there was a span of 18 bases. The CDR3 is CSAHLLGRKTQYF. The DNA for the CDR3 is TGCAGCGCACATCTTCTTGGTAGAAAGACCCAGTACTTC.

To note about this clonotype: The junction and the germline gene differ at one end; a read error may be behind it. V and J are TRBV28 and TRBJ2-1; D is possibly TRBD2 (6 bases). Germline loops: CDR1 MDHEN, CDR2 SYDVKM. The CDR3 sequence is 16 residues long. The DNA for the CDR3 is TGTGCAAGCAGTTTCGCCGGGACTTCATTCTACAATGAGCAGTTCTTC. This gives the protein CASSFAGTSFYNEQFF. Combining the CDR3 with reference TRBV28 and TRBJ2-1 gives the whole variable domain DVKVTQSSRYLVKRTGEKVFLECVQDMDHENMFWYRQDPGLGLRLIYFSYDVKMKEKGDIPEGYSVSREKKERFSLILESASTNQTSMYLCASSFAGTSFYNEQFFGPGTRLTVL.

The V gene is TRBV12-3 or TRBV12-4, the J gene TRBJ2-1; a weak D match, TRBD2 (5 bases). This CDR3 contains 16 residues. The ends were cut back, 9 bases at V and 5 bases at J, with 23 bases in the middle. The CDR3 is CASGPLVSSFNNEQFF. The CDR3 DNA sequence: TGTGCCAGTGGTCCCCTTGTTTCTAGCTTCAACAATGAGCAGTTCTTC.